This TCR beta chain was sequenced in a study of blood T cell repertoires in COVID-19. Study information: Samples representing acute and convalescent COVID-19 were sourced from the United States, Italy and Spain. The analysed material was cDNA or gDNA that came from T cells, B-cell-depleted T cells, or PBMCs.

This clone was counted only a few times. This CDR3 is built from 17 residues. Trimming stripped 4 bases from V and 0 bases from J, with 16 bases between. Germline-derived CDR1 and CDR2 are MGHRA and YSYEKL. In the authors' workflow: From reference gene primer amplification, estimates of nucleated cell counts were derived. Assay used: immunoSEQ multiplex PCR; TCRdb lists only in-frame clones, some missing. The V and J calls and clone size are taken from that table; D and trimming were inferred from the DNA. Counted here are some 230,000 clones, 75% to 90% occurring once; the ten biggest clones make up 2.2%.

The TCR comes from a man younger than 40 who had recovered from COVID-19. The chain links TRBV4-1 to TRBJ1-3; D may be TRBD1 (5 bases). The sequenced material came from peripheral blood. The CDR3 region has the DNA TGCGCCAGCAGCCGCCAGGGCGTCGTTCTCTCTGGAAACACCATATATTTT. Protein product: CASSRQGVVLSGNTIYF.